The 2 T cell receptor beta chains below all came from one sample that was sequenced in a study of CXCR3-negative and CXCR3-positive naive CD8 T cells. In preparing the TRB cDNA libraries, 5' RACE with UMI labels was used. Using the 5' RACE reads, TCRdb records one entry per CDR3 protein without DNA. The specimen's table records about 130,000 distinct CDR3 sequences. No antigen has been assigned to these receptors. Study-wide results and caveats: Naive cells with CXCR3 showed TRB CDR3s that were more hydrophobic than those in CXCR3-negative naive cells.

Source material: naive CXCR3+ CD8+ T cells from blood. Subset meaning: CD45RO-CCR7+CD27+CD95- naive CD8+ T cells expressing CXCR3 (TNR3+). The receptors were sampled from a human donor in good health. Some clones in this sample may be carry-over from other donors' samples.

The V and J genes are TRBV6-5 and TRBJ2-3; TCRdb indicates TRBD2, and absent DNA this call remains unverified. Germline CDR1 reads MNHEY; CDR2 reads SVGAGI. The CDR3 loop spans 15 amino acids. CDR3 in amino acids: CASSYSGPTGDTQYF.

The CDR3 spells CASSAGQGAQETQYF. The chain joins TRBV6-4 to TRBJ2-5; TCRdb selects TRBD1, and the lack of DNA leaves this call unchecked. This CDR3 has 15 amino acids. Germline V lookup: CDR1 MRHNA, CDR2 SNTAGT.